Listed here are 9 T cell receptor beta chains from one sample, sequenced in a study of CD8+CD57+ T cells in acquired aplastic anemia. For CDR3 and TCR beta VDJ profiling, genomic DNA was the template used. TCRdb reprocessed the reads via MiXCR and lists one record per CDR3 protein. The sample yields about 41,000 distinct CDR3 sequences, 63% seen once. All patients picked for sequencing had shown, by flow cytometry, an expansion of CD8+CD57+ cells. Material: sorted CD4+, CD8+, or CD8+CD57+ T cells (not recorded which) from PBMCs. These receptors originate from a human donor with aplastic anemia.

This clonotype showed up just once. The J gene is TRBJ2-5, the V gene TRBV20-1, with 7 bases that match TRBD2. The junction had 6 bases not matched to a gene; V was cut back by 3 bases and J by 2 bases. The CDR3 contains 14 residues. CDR1 and CDR2 from the germline V gene are DFQATT and SNEGSKA (reference sequence). The CDR3 here is CSASQGLFQETQYF. In nucleotides, the CDR3 is TGCAGTGCTAGCCAGGGACTATTTCAAGAGACCCAGTACTTC.

V gene TRBV25-1 combines with J gene TRBJ1-2; D not resolved. Germline V gene sequence: CDR1 MGHDK, CDR2 SYGVNS. The V end lost 1 base, the J end lost 5 bases, and 2 bases lay between the germline ends. The CDR3 runs to 11 residues. CDR3 DNA sequence: TGTGCCAGCAGTGAATGGTATGGCTACACCTTC. It translates to CASSEWYGYTF.

This clonotype showed up just once. The V call is TRBV2, the J call TRBJ2-5; 10 nucleotides line up with TRBD2. CDR1 is SNHLY, CDR2 FYNNEI, per germline. J gave up 8 bases and V 3 bases, and 6 bases lay outside the gene matches. The CDR3 sequence is 14 residues long. The CDR3: CASSDSSGGPTQYF. CDR3 bases: TGTGCCAGCAGTGATTCTAGCGGGGGCCCTACCCAGTACTTC.

This clonotype was found many times. The chain uses TRBV10-3 and TRBJ1-1; D possibly corresponds to TRBD1 (5 bases). Trimming took 2 bases from V and 0 from J, leaving 10 bases between them. Germline assignment: CDR1 ENHRY and CDR2 SYGVKD. The CDR3 runs 15 residues. The CDR3 DNA reads as TGTGCCATCAGTGAGAATCGGGGCATGAACACTGAAGCTTTCTTT. Amino acids: CAISENRGMNTEAFF.

This clonotype was detected ten times or more. The chain is built from TRBV7-6 and TRBJ2-1; TRBD2 might be the D (6 bases). This CDR3 is 17 amino acids long. Germline V gene sequence: CDR1 SGHVS, CDR2 FNYEAQ. V was clipped by 5 bases and J by 6 bases, with 23 bases between them. The CDR3 DNA sequence: TGTGCCAGCAGCCCCCTTCGGGGGAGGACGTTCGGCAATGAGCAGTTCTTC. Amino acid sequence: CASSPLRGRTFGNEQFF.

This clonotype has only a few counts. The CDR3 loop is CASSPRELGSNSPLHF. In DNA, the CDR3 is TGTGCCAGCAGCCCGCGGGAACTCGGTAGCAATTCACCCCTCCACTTT. This sequence joins TRBV11-2 and TRBJ1-6; D unclear. This CDR3 has 16 amino acids. V was shortened by 5 bases and J by 7 bases, with 18 bases between the two germline ends. CDR1 SGHAT and CDR2 FQNNGV come from the germline V gene.

V and J are TRBV20-1 and TRBJ1-6; the D gene is possibly TRBD1 (6 bases). Trimming removed 7 bases from V and 6 bases from J, with 13 bases in between. This CDR3 has 13 residues. Germline assignment: CDR1 DFQATT and CDR2 SNEGSKA (reference sequence). The CDR3 region has the DNA TGCAGTGGGGAGGGGGACGGTAATTCACCCCTCCACTTT. Its protein is CSGEGDGNSPLHF.

This clonotype was seen repeatedly, ten times or more. V is TRBV5-1 and J is TRBJ2-2; D is unresolved. Germline values: CDR1 SGHRS, CDR2 YFSETQ. This CDR3 comprises 14 residues. Trimming left V 1 base short and J 4 bases short, with 8 bases between. CDR3 in amino acids: CASSLWPSTGELFF. The CDR3 DNA is TGCGCCAGCAGCTTGTGGCCGTCCACCGGGGAGCTGTTTTTT.

With regard to this clonotype: This may arise from a read error, as a much more abundant clone is one base away. The genes are TRBV6-2 or TRBV6-3 and TRBJ2-7, with D perhaps TRBD1 (5 bases). In germline, CDR1 is MNHEY, CDR2 SVGEGT. CDR3 length: 16 amino acids. The CDR3 protein is CASSYSWNRGSYEPYF. CDR3 nucleotide sequence: TGTGCCAGCAGTTACTCGTGGAATAGGGGCAGCTACGAGCCGTACTTC.